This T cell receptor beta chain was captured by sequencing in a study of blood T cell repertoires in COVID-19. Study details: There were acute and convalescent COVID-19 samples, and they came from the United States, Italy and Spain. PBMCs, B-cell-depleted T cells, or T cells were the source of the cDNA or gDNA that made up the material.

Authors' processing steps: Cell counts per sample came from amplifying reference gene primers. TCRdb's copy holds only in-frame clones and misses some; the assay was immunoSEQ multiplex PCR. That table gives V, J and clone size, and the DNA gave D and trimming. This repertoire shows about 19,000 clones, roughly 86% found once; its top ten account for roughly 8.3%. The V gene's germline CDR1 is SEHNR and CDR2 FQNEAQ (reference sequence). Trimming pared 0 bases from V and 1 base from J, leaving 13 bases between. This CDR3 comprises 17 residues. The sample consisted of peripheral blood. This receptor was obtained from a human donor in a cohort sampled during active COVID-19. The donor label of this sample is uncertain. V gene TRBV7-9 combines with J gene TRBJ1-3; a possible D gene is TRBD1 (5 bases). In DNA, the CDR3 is TGTGCCAGCAGCTTAGCCCAGGGAAGACCTTCTGGAAACACCATATATTTT. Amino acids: CASSLAQGRPSGNTIYF.